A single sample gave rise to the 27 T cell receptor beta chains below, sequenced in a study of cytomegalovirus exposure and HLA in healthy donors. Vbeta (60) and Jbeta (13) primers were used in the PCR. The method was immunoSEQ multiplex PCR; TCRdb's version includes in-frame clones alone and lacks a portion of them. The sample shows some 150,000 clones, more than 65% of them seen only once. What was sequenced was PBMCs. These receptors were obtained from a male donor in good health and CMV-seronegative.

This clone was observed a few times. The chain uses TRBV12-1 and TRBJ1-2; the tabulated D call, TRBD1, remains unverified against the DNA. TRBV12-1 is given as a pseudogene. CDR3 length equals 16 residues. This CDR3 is CASSSPVGQGDYGYTF. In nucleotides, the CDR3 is TGTGCCAGCAGCTCCCCCGTGGGACAGGGCGACTATGGCTACACCTTC.

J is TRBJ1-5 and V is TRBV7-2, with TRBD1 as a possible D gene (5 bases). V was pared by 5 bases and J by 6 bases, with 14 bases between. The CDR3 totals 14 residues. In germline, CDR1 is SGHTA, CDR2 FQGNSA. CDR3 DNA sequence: TGTGCCAGCAGCCCTCCCGGGGGGGTTCAGCCCCAGCATTTT. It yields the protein CASSPPGGVQPQHF.

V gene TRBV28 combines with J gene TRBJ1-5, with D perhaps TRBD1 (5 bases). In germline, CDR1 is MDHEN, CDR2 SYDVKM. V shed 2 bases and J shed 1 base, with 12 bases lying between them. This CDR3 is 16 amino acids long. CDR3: CASSLVGGWSNQPQHF. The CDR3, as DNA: TGTGCCAGCAGTTTAGTGGGGGGTTGGAGCAATCAGCCCCAGCATTTT.

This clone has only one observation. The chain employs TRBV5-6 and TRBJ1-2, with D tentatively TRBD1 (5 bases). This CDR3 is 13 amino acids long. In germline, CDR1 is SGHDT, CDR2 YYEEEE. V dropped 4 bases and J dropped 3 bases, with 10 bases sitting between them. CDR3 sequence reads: CASSRDSYYGYTF. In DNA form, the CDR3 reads TGTGCCAGCAGCCGTGACAGCTACTATGGCTACACCTTC.

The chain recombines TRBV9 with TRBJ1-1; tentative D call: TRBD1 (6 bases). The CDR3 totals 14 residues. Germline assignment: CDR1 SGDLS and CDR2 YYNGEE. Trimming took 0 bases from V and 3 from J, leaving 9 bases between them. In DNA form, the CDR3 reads TGTGCCAGCAGCGTAGAAGCAGGGGACACTGAAGCTTTCTTT. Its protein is CASSVEAGDTEAFF.

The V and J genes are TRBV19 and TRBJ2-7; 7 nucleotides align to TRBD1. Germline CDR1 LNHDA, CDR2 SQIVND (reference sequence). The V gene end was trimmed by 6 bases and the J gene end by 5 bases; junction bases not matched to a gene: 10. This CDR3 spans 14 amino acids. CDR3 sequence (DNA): TGTGCCAGTAGCCTAACAGGGGCTACCGACGAGCAGTACTTC. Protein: CASSLTGATDEQYF.

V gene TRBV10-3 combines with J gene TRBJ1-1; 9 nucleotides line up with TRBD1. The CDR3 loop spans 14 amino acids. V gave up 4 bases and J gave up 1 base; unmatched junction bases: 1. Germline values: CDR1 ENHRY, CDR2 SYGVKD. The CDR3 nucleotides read TGTGCCATCAGTGCGGACAGGGGGAACACTGAAGCTTTCTTT. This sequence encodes CAISADRGNTEAFF.

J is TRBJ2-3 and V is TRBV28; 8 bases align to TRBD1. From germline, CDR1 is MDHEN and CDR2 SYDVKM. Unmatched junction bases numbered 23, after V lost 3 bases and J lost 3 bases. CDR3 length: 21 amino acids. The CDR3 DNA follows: TGTGCCAGCAGTTTGGCCACAGGGGGACGCCGTCACGTCTCGGTTACAGATACGCAGTATTTT. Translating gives CASSLATGGRRHVSVTDTQYF.

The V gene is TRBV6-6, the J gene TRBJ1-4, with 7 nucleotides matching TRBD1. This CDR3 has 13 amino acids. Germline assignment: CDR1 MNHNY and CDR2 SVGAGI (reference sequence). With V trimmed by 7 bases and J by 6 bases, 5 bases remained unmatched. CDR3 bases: TGTGCCAGCAAGGACAGGAGGGATGAAAAACTGTTTTTT. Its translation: CASKDRRDEKLFF.

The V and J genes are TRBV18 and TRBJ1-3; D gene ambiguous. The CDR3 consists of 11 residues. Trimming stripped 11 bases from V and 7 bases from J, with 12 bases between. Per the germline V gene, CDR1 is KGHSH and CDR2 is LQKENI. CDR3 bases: TGTGCCCCCTTACCCGCGAACACCATATATTTT. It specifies CAPLPANTIYF.

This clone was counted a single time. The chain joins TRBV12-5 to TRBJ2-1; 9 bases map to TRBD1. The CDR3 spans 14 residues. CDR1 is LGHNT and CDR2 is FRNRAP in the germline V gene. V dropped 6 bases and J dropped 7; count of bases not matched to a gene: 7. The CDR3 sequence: CASGPGTGMNEQFF. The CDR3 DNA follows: TGTGCTAGTGGCCCCGGGACAGGGATGAATGAGCAGTTCTTC.

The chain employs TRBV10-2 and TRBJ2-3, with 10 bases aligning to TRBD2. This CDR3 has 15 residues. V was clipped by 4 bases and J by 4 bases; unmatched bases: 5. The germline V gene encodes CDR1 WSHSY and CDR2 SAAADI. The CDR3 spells CASSVGTSDADTQYF. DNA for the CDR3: TGCGCCAGCAGTGTCGGGACTAGCGACGCAGATACGCAGTATTTT.

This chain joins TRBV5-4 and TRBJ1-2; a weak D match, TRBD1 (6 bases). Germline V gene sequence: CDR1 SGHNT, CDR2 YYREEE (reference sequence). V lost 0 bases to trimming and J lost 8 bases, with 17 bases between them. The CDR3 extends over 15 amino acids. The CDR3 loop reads CASSLGLEAGAGYTF. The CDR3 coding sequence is TGTGCCAGCAGCTTGGGTTTAGAGGCAGGGGCCGGCTACACCTTC.

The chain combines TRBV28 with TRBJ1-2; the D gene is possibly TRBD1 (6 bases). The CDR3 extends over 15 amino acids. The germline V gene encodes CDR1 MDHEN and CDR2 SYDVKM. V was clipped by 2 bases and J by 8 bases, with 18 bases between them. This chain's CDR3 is CASSLGLQGARGYTF. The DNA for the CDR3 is TGTGCCAGCAGTTTAGGGCTACAGGGCGCTCGGGGCTACACCTTC.

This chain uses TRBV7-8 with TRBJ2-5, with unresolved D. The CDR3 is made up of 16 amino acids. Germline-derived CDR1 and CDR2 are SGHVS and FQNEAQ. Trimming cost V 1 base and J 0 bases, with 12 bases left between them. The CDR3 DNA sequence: TGTGCCAGCAGCTTAGATGAATTACGGTACCAAGAGACCCAGTACTTC. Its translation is CASSLDELRYQETQYF.

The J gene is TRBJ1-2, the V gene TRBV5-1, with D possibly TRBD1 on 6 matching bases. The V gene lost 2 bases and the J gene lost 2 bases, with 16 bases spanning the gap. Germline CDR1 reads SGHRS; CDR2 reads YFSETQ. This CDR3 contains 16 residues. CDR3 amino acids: CASSLVGAGVNYGYTF. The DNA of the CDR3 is TGCGCCAGCAGCTTAGTCGGGGCAGGGGTGAACTATGGCTACACCTTC.

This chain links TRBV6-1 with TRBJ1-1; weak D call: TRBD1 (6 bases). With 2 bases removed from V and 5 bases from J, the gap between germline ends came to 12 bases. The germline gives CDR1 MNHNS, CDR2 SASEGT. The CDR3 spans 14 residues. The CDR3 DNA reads TGTGCCAGCAGTGAAAGGTTGAGGGGGACTGAAGCTTTCTTT. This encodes CASSERLRGTEAFF.

This CDR3 is CASSYTLAPGVDTQYF. CDR3 nucleotide sequence: TGTGCCAGCAGTTATACCCTAGCACCTGGGGTAGATACGCAGTATTTT. This rearrangement joins TRBV6-5 to TRBJ2-3; D might be TRBD2 (5 bases). Per the germline V gene, CDR1 is MNHEY and CDR2 is SVGAGI. V was clipped by 3 bases and J by 5 bases, with 18 bases between them. The CDR3 consists of 16 residues.

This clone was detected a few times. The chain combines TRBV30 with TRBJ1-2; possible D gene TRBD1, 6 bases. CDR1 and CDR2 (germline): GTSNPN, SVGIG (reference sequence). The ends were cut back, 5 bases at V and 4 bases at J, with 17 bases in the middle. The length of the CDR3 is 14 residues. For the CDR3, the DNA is TGTGCCTGGTCCCGGGGAGAGGGGGTCTATGGCTACACCTTC. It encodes CAWSRGEGVYGYTF.

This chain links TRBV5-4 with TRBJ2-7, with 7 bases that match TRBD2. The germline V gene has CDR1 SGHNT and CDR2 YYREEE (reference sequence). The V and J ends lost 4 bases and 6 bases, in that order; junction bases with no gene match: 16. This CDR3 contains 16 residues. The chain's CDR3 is CASSRSGGSISVEQYF. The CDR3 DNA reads TGTGCCAGCAGCCGAAGTGGCGGGAGTATATCTGTCGAGCAGTACTTC.

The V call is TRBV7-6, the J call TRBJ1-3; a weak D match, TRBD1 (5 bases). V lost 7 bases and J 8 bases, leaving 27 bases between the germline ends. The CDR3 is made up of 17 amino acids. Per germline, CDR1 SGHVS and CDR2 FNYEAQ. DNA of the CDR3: TGTGCCAGCACTATCGGCCCCCCAGGGATGTCTAAAGACACCATATATTTT. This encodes CASTIGPPGMSKDTIYF. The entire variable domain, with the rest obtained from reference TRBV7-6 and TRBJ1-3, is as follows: GAGVSQSPRYKVTKRGQDVALRCDPISGHVSLYWYRQALGQGPEFLTYFNYEAQQDKSGLPNDRFSAERPEGSISTLTIQRTEQRDSAMYRCASTIGPPGMSKDTIYFGEGSWLTVV.

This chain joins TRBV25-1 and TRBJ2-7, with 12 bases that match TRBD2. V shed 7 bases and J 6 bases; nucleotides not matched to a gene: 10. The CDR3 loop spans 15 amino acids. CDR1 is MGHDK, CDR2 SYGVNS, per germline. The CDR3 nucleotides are TGTGCCAGCACAGCGACTAGCGGGAGTCCGGGCGAGCAGTACTTC. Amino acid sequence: CASTATSGSPGEQYF.

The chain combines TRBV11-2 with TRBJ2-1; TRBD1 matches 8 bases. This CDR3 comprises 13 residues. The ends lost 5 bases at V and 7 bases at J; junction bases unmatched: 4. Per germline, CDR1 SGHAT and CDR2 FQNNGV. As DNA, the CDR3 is TGTGCCAGCAGCCCAGGGGGCGGGAATGAGCAGTTCTTC. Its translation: CASSPGGGNEQFF. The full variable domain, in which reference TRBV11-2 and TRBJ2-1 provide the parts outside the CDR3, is EAGVAQSPRYKIIEKRQSVAFWCNPISGHATLYWYQQILGQGPKLLIQFQNNGVVDDSQLPKDRFSAERLKGVDSTLKIQPAKLEDSAVYLCASSPGGGNEQFFGPGTRLTVL.

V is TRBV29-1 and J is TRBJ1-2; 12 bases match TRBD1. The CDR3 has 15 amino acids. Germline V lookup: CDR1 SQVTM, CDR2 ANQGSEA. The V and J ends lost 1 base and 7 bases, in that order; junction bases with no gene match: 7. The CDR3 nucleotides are TGCAGCGTTGAAGTGTCGGGACAGGGGGCCGGTGGCTACACCTTC. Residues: CSVEVSGQGAGGYTF.

The DNA for the CDR3 is TGTGCCAGCAGGTACACAGGTGGGAGCAATCAGCCCCAGCATTTT. Translated: CASRYTGGSNQPQHF. V usage is TRBV2 and J usage is TRBJ1-5; D may be TRBD1 (5 bases). CDR3 length equals 15 residues. Germline loops: CDR1 SNHLY, CDR2 FYNNEI. Trimming took 6 bases from V and 1 from J, leaving 13 bases between them.

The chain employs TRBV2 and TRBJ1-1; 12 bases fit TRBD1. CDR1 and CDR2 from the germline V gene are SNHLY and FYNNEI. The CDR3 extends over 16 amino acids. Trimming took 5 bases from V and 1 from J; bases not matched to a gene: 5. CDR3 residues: CASSPGTGGANTEAFF. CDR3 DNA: TGTGCCAGCAGTCCCGGGACAGGGGGCGCGAACACTGAAGCTTTCTTT.

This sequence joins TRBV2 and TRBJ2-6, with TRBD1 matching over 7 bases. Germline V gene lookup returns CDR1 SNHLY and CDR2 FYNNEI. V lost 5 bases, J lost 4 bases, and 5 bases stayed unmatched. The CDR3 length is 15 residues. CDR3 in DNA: TGTGCCAGCAGTAGGGACAGTTCCGGGGCCAACGTCCTGACTTTC. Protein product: CASSRDSSGANVLTF.